This record concerns one T cell receptor beta chain sequence. Its antigen is unidentified. The sample originates from a study of CD8+ T cells in alopecia areata. cDNA prepared by RNA extraction and subsequent reverse transcription served as the template for sequencing. Assay used: immunoSEQ multiplex PCR; TCRdb lists only in-frame clones, some missing. The sample includes approximately 150,000 clones, roughly 60% of them seen just once. Study findings and constraints: Alphabeta T cells residing in normal skin are also sequenced in scalp samples.

PBMCs were stained for CD3, CD4 and CD8, and CD4+ and CD8+ T cells were sorted. This clonotype was obtained from a human donor in good health. The specimen sequenced was CD4+ T cells sorted from blood.

The CDR3: CAIAAWGKETQYF. DNA for the CDR3: TGTGCCATTGCGGCGTGGGGCAAAGAGACCCAGTACTTC. This chain uses TRBV25-1 with TRBJ2-5; tentative D call: TRBD1 (5 bases). CDR1 MGHDK and CDR2 SYGVNS come from the germline V gene. CDR3 length: 13 residues. V was clipped by 10 bases and J by 3 bases, with 15 bases between them.